These 20 T cell receptor beta chains came from one sample sequenced in a study of identical twins. TCRdb processed the 5' RACE reads anew with MiXCR; each CDR3 protein has one entry. Counted here are around 160,000 distinct CDR3 sequences, around 3.6% occurring once; the ten biggest clones make up about 7.8%. The sequenced sample consisted of memory T cells sorted from blood. The receptors were sampled from a man aged 18 to 29 in good health.

The table lists this clonotype with many counts. The genes are TRBV10-3 and TRBJ2-3; 12 bases match TRBD2. J gave up 6 bases and V 9 bases, and 1 base lay outside the gene matches. The germline V gene has CDR1 ENHRY and CDR2 SYGVKD. The CDR3 extends over 12 amino acids. This chain's CDR3 is CAIGTSGDTQYF. CDR3 DNA sequence: TGTGCCATTGGGACTAGCGGGGATACGCAGTATTTT.

This clonotype came up many times. V is TRBV7-9 and J is TRBJ1-4, with D possibly being TRBD1 (6 bases). Trimming shortened V by 1 base and J by 7 bases, and 16 bases separated the two germline ends. The CDR3 is 16 amino acids. Germline assignment: CDR1 SEHNR and CDR2 FQNEAQ (reference sequence). CDR3 DNA: TGTGCCAGCAGCTTAGGGGGCGGACAGAGTGCTGAAAAACTGTTTTTT. Translated: CASSLGGGQSAEKLFF. Full variable domain (rest looked up from reference TRBV7-9 and TRBJ1-4): DTGVSQNPRHKITKRGQNVTFRCDPISEHNRLYWYRQTLGQGPEFLTYFQNEAQLEKSRLLSDRFSAERPKGSFSTLEIQRTEQGDSAMYLCASSLGGGQSAEKLFFGSGTQLSVL.

This clonotype was detected ten times or more. The V and J genes are TRBV29-1 and TRBJ2-2; D gene ambiguous. Germline-derived CDR1 and CDR2 are SQVTM and ANQGSEA. The CDR3 has 13 amino acids. Trimming took 7 bases from V and 4 from J, leaving 13 bases between them. CDR3 protein: CSAPQELTGELFF. DNA of the CDR3: TGCAGCGCACCCCAGGAGCTCACCGGGGAGCTGTTTTTT.

This clonotype was observed many times. V is TRBV7-8 and J is TRBJ1-1; D gene ambiguous. Germline V lookup: CDR1 SGHVS, CDR2 FQNEAQ. Trimming removed 2 bases at V and 3 bases at J, with 10 bases between. This CDR3 spans 14 amino acids. The CDR3 nucleotides are TGTGCCAGCAGCTTAAGGGCGGTGGACACTGAAGCTTTCTTT. Translated: CASSLRAVDTEAFF. Together with reference TRBV7-8 and TRBJ1-1, the CDR3 gives the full variable domain: GAGVSQSPRYKVAKRGQDVALRCDPISGHVSLFWYQQALGQGPEFLTYFQNEAQLDKSGLPSDRFFAERPEGSVSTLKIQRTQQEDSAVYLCASSLRAVDTEAFFGQGTRLTVV.

This clonotype was picked up many times. The chain has TRBV3-1 and TRBJ1-1; unclear D gene. V was shortened by 1 base and J by 4 bases, with 7 bases between the two germline ends. Germline V gene data show CDR1 as LGHDT and CDR2 as YNNKEL (reference sequence). The CDR3 loop spans 13 amino acids. The CDR3 bases are TGTGCCAGCAGCCAAGCAAGGTTCACTGAAGCTTTCTTT. Its protein product is CASSQARFTEAFF. The variable domain in full, with the rest retrieved from reference TRBV3-1 and TRBJ1-1, is DTAVSQTPKYLVTQMGNDKSIKCEQNLGHDTMYWYKQDSKKFLKIMFSYNNKELIINETVPNRFSPKSPDKAHLNLHINSLELGDSAVYFCASSQARFTEAFFGQGTRLTVV.

This clonotype showed up many times. The chain combines TRBV4-1 with TRBJ2-5; 10 nucleotides agree with TRBD2. The CDR3 has 15 amino acids. The V and J ends lost 4 bases and 7 bases, in that order; junction bases with no gene match: 9. The V gene's germline CDR1 is MGHRA and CDR2 YSYEKL. CDR3 in amino acids: CASSRGSGRASTQYF. As DNA, the CDR3 is TGCGCCAGCAGCCGAGGGAGCGGGAGGGCATCGACCCAGTACTTC.

At least ten counts were recorded for this clonotype. The chain is built from TRBV20-1 and TRBJ1-2; D is uncertain. This CDR3 contains 14 residues. CDR1 DFQATT and CDR2 SNEGSKA come from the germline V gene (reference sequence). Trimming took 3 bases from V and 5 from J, leaving 16 bases between them. CDR3 sequence reads: CSASVPGSIYGYTF. As DNA, the CDR3 is TGCAGTGCTAGCGTGCCGGGATCTATTTATGGCTACACCTTC.

In this sample, this clonotype turned up many times. The chain combines TRBV7-9 with TRBJ2-6, with D unclear. Germline V gene data show CDR1 as SEHNR and CDR2 as FQNEAQ (reference sequence). V lost 1 base, J lost 4 bases, and 8 bases lay in between. The CDR3 is made up of 15 amino acids. Here the CDR3 reads CASSLVSGGANVLTF. CDR3 DNA sequence: TGTGCCAGCAGCTTAGTCTCGGGCGGGGCCAACGTCCTGACTTTC.

This clonotype was detected many times. The rearrangement uses TRBV5-6 and TRBJ1-2, with D perhaps TRBD1 (5 bases). The CDR3 totals 15 residues. CDR1 is SGHDT, CDR2 YYEEEE, per germline. The V end lost 0 bases, the J end lost 4 bases, and 13 bases lay between the germline ends. CDR3 sequence reads: CASSLGQTGGYGYTF. For the CDR3, the DNA is TGTGCCAGCAGCTTGGGACAGACTGGTGGCTATGGCTACACCTTC.

This clonotype was observed at least ten times. The DNA of the CDR3 is TGCGCCAGCAGCTTGGAACCGGGACACCCCTTTGCGCAGTATTTT. It translates to CASSLEPGHPFAQYF. The chain joins TRBV5-1 to TRBJ2-3; tentative D call: TRBD1 (6 bases). Germline CDR1 and CDR2: SGHRS and YFSETQ. CDR3 length equals 15 residues. Trimming pared 0 bases from V and 10 bases from J, leaving 18 bases between. Full variable domain (missing parts from reference TRBV5-1 and TRBJ2-3): KAGVTQTPRYLIKTRGQQVTLSCSPISGHRSVSWYQQTPGQGLQFLFEYFSETQRNKGNFPGRFSGRQFSNSRSEMNVSTLELGDSALYLCASSLEPGHPFAQYFGPGTRLTVL.

This clonotype was counted many times. V gene TRBV11-2 combines with J gene TRBJ2-1, with 9 bases fitting TRBD2. With 3 bases clipped from V and 4 bases from J, the junction kept 7 bases outside the gene matches. The CDR3 runs 16 residues. Germline V CDR1 and CDR2: SGHAT, FQNNGV. The CDR3 loop is CASSLLAGPRYNEQFF. CDR3 DNA sequence: TGTGCCAGCAGCTTGCTAGCGGGACCCAGATACAATGAGCAGTTCTTC. Based on the CDR3 plus reference TRBV11-2 and TRBJ2-1, the full variable domain is EAGVAQSPRYKIIEKRQSVAFWCNPISGHATLYWYQQILGQGPKLLIQFQNNGVVDDSQLPKDRFSAERLKGVDSTLKIQPAKLEDSAVYLCASSLLAGPRYNEQFFGPGTRLTVL.

This clonotype occurred many times. V usage is TRBV5-1 and J usage is TRBJ2-2, with D maybe TRBD1 (6 bases). V lost 1 base and J lost 5, with 12 bases in between. CDR3 length: 15 residues. Germline V gene data show CDR1 as SGHRS and CDR2 as YFSETQ. CDR3 DNA sequence: TGCGCCAGCAGCTTGTCGGCAGGGGATACCGGGGAGCTGTTTTTT. Amino acid sequence: CASSLSAGDTGELFF.

This clonotype was detected ten times or more. This chain connects TRBV7-9 to TRBJ2-2; no firm D call. V was shortened by 1 base and J by 5 bases, with 8 bases between the two germline ends. CDR3 length equals 14 residues. CDR1 SEHNR and CDR2 FQNEAQ come from the germline V gene (reference sequence). The CDR3 is CASSLEIGTGELFF. The CDR3 region has the DNA TGTGCCAGCAGCTTAGAAATCGGAACCGGGGAGCTGTTTTTT.

This clonotype was seen ten or more times. The chain recombines TRBV12-3 or TRBV12-4 with TRBJ2-7, with 13 bases fitting TRBD2. The CDR3 length is 14 residues. J was trimmed by 7 bases and V by 6 bases; bases with no gene match: 6. CDR3 coding DNA: TGTGCCAGCAGCCAAGGACTAGCGGGGGTGGAGCAGTACGTC. It is translated as CASSQGLAGVEQYV.

In the case of this clonotype: This clone may be a read error of a much larger clone one base away. V usage is TRBV16 and J usage is TRBJ1-4; tentatively, D is TRBD1 (6 bases). The CDR3 is made up of 15 amino acids. In germline, CDR1 is KGHSY, CDR2 FQNENV. Trimming removed 0 bases from V and 5 bases from J, with 10 bases in between. The CDR3 DNA is TGTGCCAGCAGCCAATCTGGGACATGGAATGAAAAACTGTTTTTT. It translates to CASSQSGTWNEKLFF.

With respect to this clonotype: A clone one base away is much larger, so this may be a read error. The conserved phenylalanine or tryptophan is not found at the CDR3 terminus, so this likely reflects a read error. This rearrangement joins TRBV7-2 to TRBJ1-2; D is unresolved. CDR3 size: 13 residues. V was clipped by 5 bases and J by 2 bases, with 9 bases between them. Germline V CDR1 and CDR2: SGHTA, FQGNSA. The CDR3 region has the DNA TGTGCCAGCAGCCGTGGACGCAACTATGGCTACACCTAC. Its translation: CASSRGRNYGYTY.

This clonotype was observed at least ten times. The V and J genes are TRBV20-1 and TRBJ2-1; 13 nucleotides line up with TRBD2. The V and J ends lost 4 bases and 6 bases, in that order; junction bases with no gene match: 21. The germline V gene has CDR1 DFQATT and CDR2 SNEGSKA (reference sequence). The CDR3 has 20 residues. The CDR3 region has the DNA TGCAGTGCTACCCCTAGACTAGCGGGAGGACGAACCCACCGAATCAATGAGCAGTTCTTC. Protein sequence: CSATPRLAGGRTHRINEQFF.

This clonotype was recorded many times. The rearrangement links TRBV5-1 to TRBJ2-5; TRBD1 matches at 9 bases. The CDR3 runs to 18 residues. Losses at the gene ends were 4 bases for V and 0 bases for J; bases not matched to a gene: 13. CDR1 and CDR2 from the germline V gene are SGHRS and YFSETQ. CDR3 in amino acids: CASSIPQQGAGHQETQYF. The CDR3 coding sequence is TGCGCCAGCAGCATACCCCAACAGGGGGCTGGGCACCAAGAGACCCAGTACTTC.

This clonotype was observed a few times. This sequence joins TRBV20-1 and TRBJ1-2, with D perhaps matching TRBD1 (5 bases). Trimming left V 6 bases short and J 0 bases short, with 11 bases between. The CDR3 consists of 13 residues. CDR1 is DFQATT, CDR2 SNEGSKA, per germline (reference sequence). In DNA, the CDR3 is TGCAGTGCCACGACAGAGACTAACTATGGCTACACCTTC. Encoded protein: CSATTETNYGYTF.

This clonotype was found many times. The V and J genes are TRBV12-3 or TRBV12-4 and TRBJ2-3; D uncertain. The CDR3 sequence is 17 residues long. Between the trimmed V and J ends, which lost 6 bases and 2 bases, there was a span of 21 bases. CDR3 nucleotide sequence: TGTGCCAGCAGCAAAGACCGCGTCGGAACCAACACAGATACGCAGTATTTT. Its translation is CASSKDRVGTNTDTQYF.